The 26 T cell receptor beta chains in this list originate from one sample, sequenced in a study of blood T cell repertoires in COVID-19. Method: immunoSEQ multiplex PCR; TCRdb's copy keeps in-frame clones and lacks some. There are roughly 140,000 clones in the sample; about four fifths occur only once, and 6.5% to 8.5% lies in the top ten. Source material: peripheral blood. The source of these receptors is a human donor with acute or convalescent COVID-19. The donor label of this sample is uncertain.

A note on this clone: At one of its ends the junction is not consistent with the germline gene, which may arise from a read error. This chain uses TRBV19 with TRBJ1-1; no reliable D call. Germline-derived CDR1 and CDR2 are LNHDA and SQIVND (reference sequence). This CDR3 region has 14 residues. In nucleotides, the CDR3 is TGTGCCAGTACCACGGGGAGGCCGAACATTGAAGCTTTCTTT. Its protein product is CASTTGRPNIEAFF.

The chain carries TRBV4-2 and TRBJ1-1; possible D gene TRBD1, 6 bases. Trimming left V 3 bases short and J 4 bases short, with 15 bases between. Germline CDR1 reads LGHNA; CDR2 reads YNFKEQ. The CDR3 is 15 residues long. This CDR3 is CASSHLQGMGTEAFF. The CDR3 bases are TGTGCCAGCAGCCACCTACAGGGCATGGGCACTGAAGCTTTCTTT.

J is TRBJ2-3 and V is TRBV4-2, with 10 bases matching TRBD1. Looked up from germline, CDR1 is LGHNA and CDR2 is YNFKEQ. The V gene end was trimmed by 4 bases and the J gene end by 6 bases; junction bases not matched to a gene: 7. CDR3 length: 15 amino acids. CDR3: CASSRDRGQGDTQYF. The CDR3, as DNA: TGTGCCAGCAGCCGTGACAGGGGGCAAGGTGATACGCAGTATTTT.

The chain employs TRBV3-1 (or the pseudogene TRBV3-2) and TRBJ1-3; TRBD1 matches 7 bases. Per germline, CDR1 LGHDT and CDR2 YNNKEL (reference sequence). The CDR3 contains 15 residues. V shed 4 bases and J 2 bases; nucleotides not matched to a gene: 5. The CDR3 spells CASSPGGTTGNTIYF. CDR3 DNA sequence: TGTGCCAGCAGCCCAGGGGGAACAACTGGAAACACCATATATTTT.

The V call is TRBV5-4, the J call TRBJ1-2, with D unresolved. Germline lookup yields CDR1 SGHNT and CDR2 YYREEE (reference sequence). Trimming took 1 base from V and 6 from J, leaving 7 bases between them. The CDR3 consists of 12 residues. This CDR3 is CASSLLDNGYTF. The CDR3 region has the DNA TGTGCCAGCAGCTTGTTAGACAATGGCTACACCTTC.

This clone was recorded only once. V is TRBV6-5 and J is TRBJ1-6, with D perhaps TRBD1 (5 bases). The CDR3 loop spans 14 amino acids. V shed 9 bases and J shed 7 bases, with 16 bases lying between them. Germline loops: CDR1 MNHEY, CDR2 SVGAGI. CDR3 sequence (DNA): TGTGCCAGTACCCCGGGCAGGGCAAATTCACCCCTCCACTTT. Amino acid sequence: CASTPGRANSPLHF.

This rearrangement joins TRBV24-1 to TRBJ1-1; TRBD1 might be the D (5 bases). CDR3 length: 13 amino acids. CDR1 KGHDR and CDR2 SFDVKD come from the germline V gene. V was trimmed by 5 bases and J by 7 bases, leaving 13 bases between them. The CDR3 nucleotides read TGTGCCACCAGTGCAGGGCCAGGAAGTGAAGCTTTCTTT. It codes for CATSAGPGSEAFF.

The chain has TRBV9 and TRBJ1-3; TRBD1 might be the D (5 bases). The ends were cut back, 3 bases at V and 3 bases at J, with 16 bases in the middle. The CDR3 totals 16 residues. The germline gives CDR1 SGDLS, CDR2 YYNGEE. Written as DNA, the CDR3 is TGTGCCAGCAGCGCCAGGGAACAACTACTTGGAAACACCATATATTTT. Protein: CASSAREQLLGNTIYF. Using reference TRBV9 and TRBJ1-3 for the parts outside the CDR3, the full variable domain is DSGVTQTPKHLITATGQRVTLRCSPRSGDLSVYWYQQSLDQGLQFLIQYYNGEERAKGNILERFSAQQFPDLHSELNLSSLELGDSALYFCASSAREQLLGNTIYFGEGSWLTVV.

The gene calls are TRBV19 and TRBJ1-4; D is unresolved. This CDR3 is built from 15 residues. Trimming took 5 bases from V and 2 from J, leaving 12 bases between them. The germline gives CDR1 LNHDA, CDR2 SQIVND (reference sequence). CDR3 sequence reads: CASSHLGVTNEKLFF. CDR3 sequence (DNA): TGTGCCAGTAGTCATCTCGGGGTCACTAATGAAAAACTGTTTTTT.

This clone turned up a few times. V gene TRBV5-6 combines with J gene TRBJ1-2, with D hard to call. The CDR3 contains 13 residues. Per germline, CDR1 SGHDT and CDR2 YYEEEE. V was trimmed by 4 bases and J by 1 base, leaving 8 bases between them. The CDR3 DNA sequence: TGTGCCAGCAGCGTTGGAGGTAACTATGGCTACACCTTC. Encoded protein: CASSVGGNYGYTF. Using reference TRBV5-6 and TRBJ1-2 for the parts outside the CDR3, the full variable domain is DAGVTQSPTHLIKTRGQQVTLRCSPKSGHDTVSWYQQALGQGPQFIFQYYEEEERQRGNFPDRFSGHQFPNYSSELNVNALLLGDSALYLCASSVGGNYGYTFGSGTRLTVV.

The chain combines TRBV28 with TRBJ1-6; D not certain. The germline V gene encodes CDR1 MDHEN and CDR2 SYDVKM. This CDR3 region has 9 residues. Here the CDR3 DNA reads TGTAACTGCGGTTCACCCCTCCACTTT. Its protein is CNCGSPLHF.

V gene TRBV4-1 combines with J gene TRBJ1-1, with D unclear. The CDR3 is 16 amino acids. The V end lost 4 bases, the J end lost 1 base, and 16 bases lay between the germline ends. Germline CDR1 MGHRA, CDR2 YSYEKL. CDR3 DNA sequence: TGCGCCAGCAGCCGCGACACGGGAGCTAAGAACACTGAAGCTTTCTTT. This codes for CASSRDTGAKNTEAFF.

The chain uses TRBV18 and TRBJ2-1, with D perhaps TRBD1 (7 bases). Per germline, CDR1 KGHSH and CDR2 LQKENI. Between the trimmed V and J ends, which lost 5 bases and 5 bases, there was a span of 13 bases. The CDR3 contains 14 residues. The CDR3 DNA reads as TGTGCCAGCTCAACCAGGGGGGCCAACAATGAGCAGTTCTTC. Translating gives CASSTRGANNEQFF.

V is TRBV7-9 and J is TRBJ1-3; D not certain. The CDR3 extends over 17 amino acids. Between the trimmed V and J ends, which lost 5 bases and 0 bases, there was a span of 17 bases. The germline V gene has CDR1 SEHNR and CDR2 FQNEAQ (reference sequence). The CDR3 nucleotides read TGTGCCAGCAGCCCCCGAGGCAGTTTTACCTCTGGAAACACCATATATTTT. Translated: CASSPRGSFTSGNTIYF.

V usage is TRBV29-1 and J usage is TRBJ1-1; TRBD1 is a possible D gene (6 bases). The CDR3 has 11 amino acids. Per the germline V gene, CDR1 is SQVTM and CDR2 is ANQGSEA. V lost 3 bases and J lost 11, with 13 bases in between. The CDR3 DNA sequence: TGCAGCGTTGATCCCGACAGGTGGGCTTTCTTT. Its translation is CSVDPDRWAFF.

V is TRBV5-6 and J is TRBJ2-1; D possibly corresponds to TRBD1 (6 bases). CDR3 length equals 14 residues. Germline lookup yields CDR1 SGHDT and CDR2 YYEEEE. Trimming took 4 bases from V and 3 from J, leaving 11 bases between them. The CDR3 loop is CASSIRDIYNEQFF. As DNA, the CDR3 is TGTGCCAGCAGCATCCGGGACATCTACAATGAGCAGTTCTTC.

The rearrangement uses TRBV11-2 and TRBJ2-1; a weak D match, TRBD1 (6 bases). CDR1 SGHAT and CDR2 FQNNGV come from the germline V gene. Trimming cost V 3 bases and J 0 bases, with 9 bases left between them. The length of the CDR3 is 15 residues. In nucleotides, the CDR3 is TGTGCCAGCAGCTTCCAGGACAGCTCCTACAATGAGCAGTTCTTC. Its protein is CASSFQDSSYNEQFF.

The CDR3 loop reads CATTTGTVSYGYTF. The DNA for the CDR3 is TGTGCCACCACTACGGGGACAGTATCCTATGGCTACACCTTC. The gene calls are TRBV15 and TRBJ1-2; TRBD1 aligns across 7 bases. V lost 7 bases and J lost 4; bases outside the gene matches: 9. CDR1 is LNHNV and CDR2 is YYDKDF in the germline V gene (reference sequence). This CDR3 region has 14 residues.

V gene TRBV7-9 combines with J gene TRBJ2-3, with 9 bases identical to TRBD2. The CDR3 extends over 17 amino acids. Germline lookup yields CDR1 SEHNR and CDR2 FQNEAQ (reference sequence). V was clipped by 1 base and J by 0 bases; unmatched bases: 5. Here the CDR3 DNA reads TGTGCCAGCAGCTTAGGACTAGCGGTTATTAGCACAGATACGCAGTATTTT. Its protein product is CASSLGLAVISTDTQYF.

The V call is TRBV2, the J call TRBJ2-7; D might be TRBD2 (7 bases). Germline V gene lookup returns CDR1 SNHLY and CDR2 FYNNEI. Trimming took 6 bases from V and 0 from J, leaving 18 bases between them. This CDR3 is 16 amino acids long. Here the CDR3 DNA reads TGTGCCAGCAGCGCTCGTGCGGGGGCCATCTCCTACGAGCAGTACTTC. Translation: CASSARAGAISYEQYF.

CDR3 amino acids: CASSLGTGIGNTIYF. DNA for the CDR3: TGCGCCAGCAGCTTGGGGACAGGGATTGGAAACACCATATATTTT. This chain links TRBV5-1 with TRBJ1-3; the match to TRBD1 covers 8 bases. Germline CDR1 is SGHRS and CDR2 is YFSETQ. V shed 0 bases and J 3 bases; nucleotides not matched to a gene: 2. This CDR3 has 15 residues.

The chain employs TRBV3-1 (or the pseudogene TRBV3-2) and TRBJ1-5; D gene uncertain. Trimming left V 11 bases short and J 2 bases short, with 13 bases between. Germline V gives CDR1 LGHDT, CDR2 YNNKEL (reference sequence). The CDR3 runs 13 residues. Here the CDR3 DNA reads TGTGCCGCGGGTGGGGAAGGCAATCAGCCCCAGCATTTT. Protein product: CAAGGEGNQPQHF.

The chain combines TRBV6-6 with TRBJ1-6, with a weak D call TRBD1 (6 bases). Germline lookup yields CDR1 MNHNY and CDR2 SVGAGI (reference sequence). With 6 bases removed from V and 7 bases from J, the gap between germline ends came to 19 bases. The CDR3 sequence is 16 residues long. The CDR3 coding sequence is TGTGCCAGCAGCCAGGGGCCCTCCGCCGGGAATTCACCCCTCCACTTT. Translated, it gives CASSQGPSAGNSPLHF.

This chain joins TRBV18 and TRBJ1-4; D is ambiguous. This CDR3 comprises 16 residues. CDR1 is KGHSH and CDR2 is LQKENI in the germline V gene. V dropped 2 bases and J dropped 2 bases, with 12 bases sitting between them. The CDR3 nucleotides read TGTGCCAGCTCACCAGGGCAGCGAGGGACTAATGAAAAACTGTTTTTT. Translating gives CASSPGQRGTNEKLFF.

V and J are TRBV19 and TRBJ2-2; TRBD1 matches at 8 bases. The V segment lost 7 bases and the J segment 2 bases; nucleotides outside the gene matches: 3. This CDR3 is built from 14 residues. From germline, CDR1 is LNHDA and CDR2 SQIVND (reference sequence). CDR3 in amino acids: CASITGGNTGELFF. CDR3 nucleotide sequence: TGTGCCAGTATCACAGGGGGAAACACCGGGGAGCTGTTTTTT.

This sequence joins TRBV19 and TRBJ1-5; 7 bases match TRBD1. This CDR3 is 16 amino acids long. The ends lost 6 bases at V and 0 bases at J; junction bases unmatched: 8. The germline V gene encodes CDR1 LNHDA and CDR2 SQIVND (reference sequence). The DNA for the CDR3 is TGTGCCAGTAGCTCCTGGGGACAGACTAGCAATCAGCCCCAGCATTTT. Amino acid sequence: CASSSWGQTSNQPQHF.